This record covers a single TCR beta chain. This sample is part of a study of T cell responses to AZD1222 COVID-19 vaccine. The method was immunoSEQ multiplex PCR; TCRdb's version includes in-frame clones alone and lacks a portion of them. The sample shows more than 85,000 clones, around 87% of them seen only once. The CDR3 has 16 residues. Trimming cost V 6 bases and J 5 bases, with 24 bases left between them. Germline CDR1 and CDR2: SQVTM and ANQGSEA. The rearrangement links TRBV29-1 to TRBJ2-3; tentatively, D is TRBD2 (8 bases). Sequenced material: peripheral blood, taken 28 days after the second AZD1222 dose. This TCR was sampled from an adult who received the AZD1222 COVID-19 vaccine. CDR3 in amino acids: CSVPGRGPFRGDTQYF. The CDR3 DNA follows: TGCAGCGTCCCCGGGAGGGGGCCCTTTCGAGGAGATACGCAGTATTTT.